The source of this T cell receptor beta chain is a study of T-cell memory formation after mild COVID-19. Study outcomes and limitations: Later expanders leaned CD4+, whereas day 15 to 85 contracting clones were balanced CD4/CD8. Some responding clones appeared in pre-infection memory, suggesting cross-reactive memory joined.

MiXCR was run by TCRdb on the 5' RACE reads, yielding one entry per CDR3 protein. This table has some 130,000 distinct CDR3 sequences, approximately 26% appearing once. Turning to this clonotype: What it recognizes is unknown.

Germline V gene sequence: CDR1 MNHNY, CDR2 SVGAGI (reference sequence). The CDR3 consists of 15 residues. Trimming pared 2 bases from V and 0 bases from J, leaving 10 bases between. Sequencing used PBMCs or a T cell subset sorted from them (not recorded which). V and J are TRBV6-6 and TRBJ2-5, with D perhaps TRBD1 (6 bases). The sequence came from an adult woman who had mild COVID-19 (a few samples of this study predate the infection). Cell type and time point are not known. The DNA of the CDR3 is TGTGCCAGCAGTTACACACAGGGAAACCAAGAGACCCAGTACTTC. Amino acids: CASSYTQGNQETQYF.